This TCR beta chain appears in the sequencing data of a study of beta chain features in type 1 diabetes (dated by TCRdb to the late 2010s). Background on the whole study: Patients and healthy donors did not differ in mean age, gender distribution, total cell number or subset yield. The study compared TCRB repertoires of sorted circulating CD4+ T cell subsets between recently diagnosed type 1 diabetes patients and matched healthy donors. A total of around 110,000,000 sorted cells were examined across all samples, and RNA yield correlated strongly with the number of cells per subset. Whereas all 28 donors provided naive and central memory subsets, regulatory and stem cell-like memory subsets were isolated from just 8 patients and about 8 healthy donors.

In regard to this clone: Its antigen is unknown. No base qualities exist here, and no much larger clone lies one base off it.

The entire isolated RNA was reverse transcribed using the High Capacity cDNA Reverse Transcription Kit, and thus expressed TCRB transcripts were sequenced. Deep immunoSEQ sequencing was performed on naive, central memory and regulatory T cell samples, with an average of roughly 3.3 million total reads per sample. Sorted cells were lysed in RLT buffer, and RNA was extracted using DNase-treated RNeasy Micro or Mini kits according to cell number. Each cell subset was processed on its own to prevent cross-contamination, while patient and healthy donor samples were processed together. Using the immunoSEQ multiplex PCR, TCRB sequences were amplified from cDNA into 87-bp fragments spanning the CDR3 region. Sequencing of the amplicons was done on the Illumina HiSeq platform. From the authors' description of their analysis: Synthetic template baselines were used to correct PCR bias computationally, reads within Hamming distance 2 were collapsed, and singletons that could not be merged were discarded. Reads were aligned to IMGT to assign V, D and J genes, CDR3 length, and insertions or deletions at six rearrangement sites. Within each subset, clonotype counts were normalized to sorted cell number, after which true diversity and Gini coefficients were computed with the tcR R package. The overlap coefficient, calculated on TCRB nucleotide sequences, was used to measure repertoire sharing. Out-of-frame TCRB sequences from naive cells were analyzed to stand in for the pre-selection repertoire. TCRdb's version of the immuneACCESS table is confined to in-frame rearrangements and falls short of the full clone set. An unresolved V gene accounts for under half of the shortfall where checked; the remainder is of unknown origin. V and J calls and clone size are those listed in that table; D and trimming were worked out from the DNA. The sample has about 620,000 clones on record, around 15% of them singletons. The leading ten clones occupy more than 0.08% of the sample.

The paper's findings and limits, for the study overall: In all four CD4+ subsets, TCRB CDR3 length was moderately but significantly shorter in type 1 diabetes patients. Because small numbers of individuals were included in the HLA sub-analyses, any influence of HLA type on TCRB rearrangement was left unresolved. PCR might favor shorter templates, but patient and control samples were amplified and corrected together, so any skew would affect both groups equally. Because cDNA was sequenced instead of genomic DNA, activated cells with high expression could be over-represented, although the groups did not differ in activation or CD3 levels. Patients with type 1 diabetes made fewer insertions and deleted more nucleotides at VDJ recombination sites, implying thymic rearrangement abnormalities. Naive, central memory and regulatory TCRB repertoires appeared to be more alike among patients than among healthy donors.

Each donor gave one peripheral blood draw, about 110 mL on average, collected into heparinised tubes. A BD FACSAria II was used to sort naive, central memory, regulatory and stem cell-like memory CD4+ T cells with a panel that included CD45RO, CCR7, CD25, CD127, CD95 and CD27. A purity above 95% was achieved for all sorted populations. PBMCs were separated immediately by Lymphoprep density gradient centrifugation and were stained directly, without being cultured. So that batch effects would be minimized, each experiment stained and sorted samples in pairs, pairing one healthy donor with one patient. The V end loses 5 bases and the J end loses 8 bases, and a stretch of 13 bases separates them. Reading the germline V gene gives CDR1 ENHRY and CDR2 SYGVKD. There are 14 amino acids in the CDR3, from cysteine to phenylalanine inclusive. Just CDR3 DNA is preserved here, 42 bases in frame from base 1.

Sequenced: naive CD4+ T cells from blood. The cell subset or site label here, explained by the study, means: true naive CD4+ T cells. The rearranged segments are TRBV10-3 and TRBJ1-6; TRBD1 is a weak D gene call, 6 bases matching. This clonotype was obtained from a man between 18 and 35 years old in good health. At the DNA level, the sequence is TGTGCCATCAGTCGCAAAAGGACAGATTCACCCCTCCACTTT. This encodes CAISRKRTDSPLHF.